The sequence of this T cell receptor beta chain was determined in a study of CD8 T cells in ankylosing spondylitis. Overall study findings and caveats: Enrichment of disease-linked clones was reportedly significant in matched ankylosing spondylitis synovial fluid.

This clonotype was observed many times. Its antigen is not known. TCRdb reanalysed the 5' RACE reads using MiXCR and keeps one entry per CDR3 protein. The sample holds approximately 130,000 distinct CDR3 sequences, 11% seen once. The sample consisted of blood, either unsorted or a sorted T cell fraction (not recorded which). The receptor was isolated from a female donor with ankylosing spondylitis or in good health (not recorded which).

CDR3 protein: CSVERGMNTEAFF. Here the CDR3 DNA reads TGCAGCGTTGAGCGGGGAATGAACACTGAAGCTTTCTTT. The chain carries TRBV29-1 and TRBJ1-1; D not certain. This CDR3 has 13 amino acids. The germline V and J ends were trimmed by 3 bases and 0 bases, with 8 bases remaining between them. Germline lookup yields CDR1 SQVTM and CDR2 ANQGSEA.